The present entry profiles one TCR beta chain with its context. This table comes from immunoSEQ multiplex PCR, and its TCRdb copy is limited to in-frame clones, with some not included. The sample shows around 200,000 clones, roughly four fifths of them seen only once. The ends were cut back, 1 base at V and 1 base at J, with 13 bases in the middle. The CDR3 totals 16 residues. The germline V gene has CDR1 KGHSY and CDR2 FQNENV. The sample is drawn from a study of blood T cell repertoires in COVID-19. The clonotype originates from a woman in her thirties or forties with active or convalescent COVID-19. This sequence joins TRBV16 and TRBJ1-1; D is undetermined. The specimen was peripheral blood. Here the CDR3 DNA reads TGTGCCAGCAGCCAATATGGGAGAGTTGAGAACACTGAAGCTTTCTTT. Translation: CASSQYGRVENTEAFF.